A single count supports the clone carrying this TCR beta chain. TCR beta chains were sequenced at survey level with immunoSEQ. Sequencing was performed with immunoSEQ multiplex PCR; in TCRdb, only in-frame clones are kept and a portion is missing. The table lists 55,000 to 70,000 clones, 85% to 95% of them singletons. J lost 4 bases, V lost 4 bases, and 4 bases had no gene match. The CDR3 contains 17 residues. Germline V gene sequence: CDR1 MGHRA, CDR2 YSYEKL. The clonotype originates from a man aged 35-49 years with rheumatoid arthritis. The V and J genes are TRBV4-1 and TRBJ2-2, with 15 bases aligning to TRBD2. The sequenced sample was PBMCs. CDR3 in amino acids: CASSRGLAGGPTGELFF. CDR3 DNA sequence: TGCGCCAGCAGCCGCGGACTAGCGGGAGGGCCCACCGGGGAGCTGTTTTTT.